This TCR beta chain originates from a study of blood T cell repertoires in COVID-19. In the study overall: The samples span acute and convalescent COVID-19 from the United States, Italy and Spain.

Patients at the Seattle site were enrolled during active infection and followed longitudinally. Authors' processing steps: Amplification with reference gene primers provided the estimates of nucleated cell counts. The method was immunoSEQ multiplex PCR; TCRdb's version includes in-frame clones alone and lacks a portion of them. The D gene and trimming were derived from the DNA, and the V and J assignments and clone size from that table. The sample holds about 240,000 clones, more than 80% seen once. The CDR3 is 13 amino acids. The V and J ends lost 4 bases and 6 bases respectively, with 13 bases between them. CDR1 is SGHNT and CDR2 is YYREEE in the germline V gene (reference sequence).

The gene calls are TRBV5-4 and TRBJ1-1; D is undetermined. The sequenced sample was peripheral blood. This receptor was identified in an elderly woman with COVID-19, enrolled during active disease. CDR3 sequence (DNA): TGTGCCAGCAGCCAATGGACTTCTTCTGAAGCTTTCTTT. Translation: CASSQWTSSEAFF.